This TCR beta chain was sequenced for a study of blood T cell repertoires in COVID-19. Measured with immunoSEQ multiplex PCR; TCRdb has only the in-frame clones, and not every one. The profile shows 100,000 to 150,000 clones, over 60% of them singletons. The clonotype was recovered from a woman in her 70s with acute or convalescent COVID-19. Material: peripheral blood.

The DNA of the CDR3 is TGCGCCAGCAGCCAAGTCACGACAGTAGAGAACTATGGCTACACCTTC. Its protein product is CASSQVTTVENYGYTF. The chain combines TRBV4-1 with TRBJ1-2; the D gene is possibly TRBD1 (5 bases). This CDR3 region has 16 residues. V lost 1 base, J lost 2 bases, and 14 bases lay in between. Germline-derived CDR1 and CDR2 are MGHRA and YSYEKL.